This T cell receptor (beta chain) was identified during a study of patients and donors after allogeneic stem cell transplantation. TCRdb processed the RT-PCR reads anew with MiXCR; each CDR3 protein has one entry. The repertoire includes roughly 150,000 distinct CDR3 sequences, 20% to 25% of them detected once, and more than 25% sits in the top ten. This clonotype was detected many times. The CDR3 is made up of 12 amino acids. Trimming cost V 10 bases and J 1 base, with 10 bases left between them. This clonotype originated in a human donor who was either an allogeneic HSCT recipient or a stem cell or donor lymphocyte infusion donor (not recorded which). It is not recorded whose cells these are; they may come from a transplant donor. The chain recombines TRBV12-3 or TRBV12-4 with TRBJ1-2; no clear D gene. Sequenced: blood, either unsorted or a sorted T cell fraction (not recorded which). DNA for the CDR3: TGTGCCACCACCAGGATTAACTATGGCTACACCTTC. It codes for CATTRINYGYTF.